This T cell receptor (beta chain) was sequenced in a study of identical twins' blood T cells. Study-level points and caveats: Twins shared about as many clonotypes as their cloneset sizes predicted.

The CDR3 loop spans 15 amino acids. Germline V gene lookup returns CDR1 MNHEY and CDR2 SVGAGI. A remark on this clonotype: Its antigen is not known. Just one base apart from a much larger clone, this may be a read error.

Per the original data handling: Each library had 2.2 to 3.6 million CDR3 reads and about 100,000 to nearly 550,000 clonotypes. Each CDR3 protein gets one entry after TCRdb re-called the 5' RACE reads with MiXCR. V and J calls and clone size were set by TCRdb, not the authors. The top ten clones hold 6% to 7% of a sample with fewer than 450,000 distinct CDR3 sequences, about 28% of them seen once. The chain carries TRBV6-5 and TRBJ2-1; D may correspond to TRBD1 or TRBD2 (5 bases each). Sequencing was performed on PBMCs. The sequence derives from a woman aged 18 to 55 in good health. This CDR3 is CASSYRGSSYDEQFF. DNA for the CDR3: TGTGCCAGCAGTTACCGGGGCAGCTCCTACGATGAGCAGTTCTTC.